These 9 T cell receptor beta chains were all obtained from the same sample, sequenced in a study of T cell responses to AZD1222 COVID-19 vaccine. The method was immunoSEQ multiplex PCR; TCRdb's version includes in-frame clones alone and lacks a portion of them. The profile covers 100,000 to 150,000 clones, with about 89% appearing a single time and roughly 11% taken by the ten largest. Sample: peripheral blood, taken on day 0 of MenACWY control vaccination. Receptors were obtained from an adult in good health.

This clone has only one observation. The chain employs TRBV7-2 and TRBJ2-7; 10 bases match TRBD2. The V segment lost 5 bases and the J segment 4 bases; nucleotides outside the gene matches: 8. Germline V CDR1 and CDR2: SGHTA, FQGNSA. The CDR3 sequence is 15 residues long. CDR3: CASSMIAGGSYEQYF. In DNA, the CDR3 is TGTGCCAGCAGCATGATAGCGGGGGGTTCTTACGAGCAGTACTTC.

This clone appeared a single time. This rearrangement joins TRBV5-8 to TRBJ1-6; D gene ambiguous. Trimming left V 0 bases short and J 10 bases short, with 14 bases between. Looked up from germline, CDR1 is SGHTS and CDR2 is YDEGEE. There are 15 residues in the CDR3. The DNA for the CDR3 is TGTGCCAGCAGCTTGGCCTCTTTTGGGGTGTCACCCCTCCACTTT. Protein product: CASSLASFGVSPLHF.

This rearrangement joins TRBV27 to TRBJ2-3, with 7 bases fitting TRBD1. The V and J ends lost 5 bases and 3 bases, in that order; junction bases with no gene match: 5. Germline V CDR1 and CDR2: MNHEY, SMNVEV (reference sequence). This CDR3 spans 14 amino acids. This CDR3 reads CASSRVGQTDTQYF. CDR3 DNA: TGTGCCAGCAGTCGCGTGGGACAGACAGATACGCAGTATTTT.

This clone was seen once. V and J are TRBV6-6 and TRBJ2-3; TRBD1 agrees at 9 bases. This CDR3 spans 16 amino acids. J gave up 6 bases and V 6 bases, and 13 bases lay outside the gene matches. The germline V gene has CDR1 MNHNY and CDR2 SVGAGI (reference sequence). CDR3 protein: CASSPDSGQGPDTQYF. DNA for the CDR3: TGTGCCAGCAGCCCGGACTCGGGACAGGGCCCCGATACGCAGTATTTT.

This clone came up a few times. This sequence joins TRBV19 and TRBJ1-2; D gene uncertain. The ends were cut back, 10 bases at V and 2 bases at J, with 23 bases in the middle. In germline, CDR1 is LNHDA, CDR2 SQIVND (reference sequence). CDR3 length: 16 residues. This CDR3 is CATNPGRSMLNYGYTF. The CDR3 nucleotides read TGTGCCACAAACCCCGGTAGATCTATGTTGAACTATGGCTACACCTTC.

The V call is TRBV7-2, the J call TRBJ2-1, with D possibly being TRBD2 (6 bases). The CDR3 spans 16 residues. In germline, CDR1 is SGHTA, CDR2 FQGNSA. Trimming pared 3 bases from V and 7 bases from J, leaving 19 bases between. CDR3 residues: CASSFAGGNAGNEQFF. CDR3 nucleotides: TGTGCCAGCAGCTTTGCGGGCGGGAACGCGGGAAATGAGCAGTTCTTC.

The chain joins TRBV11-2 to TRBJ2-1; D remains ambiguous. With 5 bases removed from V and 2 bases from J, the gap between germline ends came to 4 bases. The germline V gene has CDR1 SGHAT and CDR2 FQNNGV. The CDR3 is 12 amino acids. The CDR3 is CASSDPYNEQFF. For the CDR3, the DNA is TGTGCCAGCAGCGACCCCTACAATGAGCAGTTCTTC.

The chain employs TRBV18 and TRBJ1-3, with D unresolved. V dropped 2 bases and J dropped 1 base, with 9 bases sitting between them. Germline lookup yields CDR1 KGHSH and CDR2 LQKENI. The CDR3 sequence is 15 residues long. This CDR3 is CASSPGSGSGNTIYF. CDR3 bases: TGTGCCAGCTCACCAGGCTCGGGGTCTGGAAACACCATATATTTT.

The chain combines TRBV6-1 with TRBJ1-2, with unresolved D. The CDR3 is 11 residues long. V was trimmed by 10 bases and J by 1 base, leaving 7 bases between them. Germline V gene data show CDR1 as MNHNS and CDR2 as SASEGT. CDR3 nucleotides: TGTGCCACAGGCCTTAACTATGGCTACACCTTC. This gives the protein CATGLNYGYTF.